Relative to its sample, the clone carrying this T cell receptor beta chain is medium-sized. What it binds is unknown. This specimen comes from a study of CD8 T cells in ankylosing spondylitis. Study results and caveats: Characteristic, it appeared, of ankylosing spondylitis blood was a TCR beta motif of 7 or 8 highly homologous variants. With a CD8+ phenotype, disease-linked clones were relatively rare in peripheral blood.

TCRdb used MiXCR to reprocess the 5' RACE reads, holding one entry per CDR3 protein. Seen here are about 540,000 distinct CDR3 sequences, 12% observed once, and the top ten hold about 6.5%. CDR3 length equals 15 residues. CDR1 and CDR2 (germline): SGHTA, FQGNSA. Germline trimming cut 5 bases from V and 3 bases from J; bases unmatched to any gene: 6. This sequence joins TRBV7-2 and TRBJ2-1, with TRBD1 matching over 8 bases. The clonotype originates from a male donor with ankylosing spondylitis. Input material: blood, either unsorted or a sorted T cell fraction (not recorded which). Written as DNA, the CDR3 is TGTGCCAGCAGCCCCGGACAGGGCTACTACAATGAGCAGTTCTTC. Its protein product is CASSPGQGYYNEQFF.